Listed below are T cell receptor beta chains from one sample, sequenced in a study of OX40 agonist ivuxolimab in advanced cancers. TCRdb keeps only in-frame clones here, not all; method: immunoSEQ multiplex PCR. The repertoire holds roughly 67,000 clones, with 70% to 90% as singletons. The sample here was CD4+ or CD8+ T cells sorted from blood, taken in a trial of the OX40 agonist ivuxolimab. The receptors originated from an adult with an advanced solid tumor such as melanoma, head and neck, liver or kidney cancer. Each CDR3 is given with its conserved first and last residue. The order of the fields is J gene, V gene, D gene, clone size, CDR3 DNA, CDR3 protein. A D gene is named only where the DNA matches it firmly. The size of a clone is reported for some rows only, either as once, few or many, or as a class for expanded clones.

>TRBJ1-2|TRBV9|-|-
TGTGCCAGCACCACCACGACGACGGCCGGTGGGGGCTACACCTTC
CASTTTTTAGGGYTF
>TRBJ2-1|TRBV11-2|-|-
TGTGCCAGCAGCTTCCGGTCGGGGTCGGGGAATGCCTACAATGAGCAGTTCTTC
CASSFRSGSGNAYNEQFF
>TRBJ2-1|TRBV15|-|-
TGTGCCACCAGCACTAGCGAGTCCTACAATGAGCAGTTCTTC
CATSTSESYNEQFF
>TRBJ1-2|TRBV10-2|TRBD1|-
TGCGCCAGCAGTGAGACCCTGGCAGGGGGATATGGCTACACCTTC
CASSETLAGGYGYTF
>TRBJ1-5|TRBV2|TRBD1|-
TGTGCCAGCAGACGGACAGGGGATAGCAATCAGCCCCAGCATTTT
CASRRTGDSNQPQHF
>TRBJ2-7|TRBV6-1|-|-
TGTGCCAGCATTTTGAATAGCGTGTCAGTTTACGAGCAGTACTTC
CASILNSVSVYEQYF
>TRBJ1-2|TRBV28|-|-
TGTGCCAGCAGTTCCCCGCAACCGGGCTACACCTTC
CASSSPQPGYTF
>TRBJ2-7|TRBV2|-|-
TGTGCCAGCGCCCGAAATAGCGGCTACGAGCAGTACTTC
CASARNSGYEQYF
>TRBJ2-5|TRBV7-6|-|-
TGTGCCAGCAGCTTAGCAGGGGAGACCCAGTACTTC
CASSLAGETQYF
>TRBJ2-7|TRBV6-5|-|-
TGTGCCAGCAAGGTGGGAAGCTCCTACGAGCAGTACTTC
CASKVGSSYEQYF
>TRBJ1-2|TRBV5-1|-|few
TGCGCCAGCAGCTTTGGGGGGCTTGACTATGGCTACACCTTC
CASSFGGLDYGYTF
>TRBJ2-1|TRBV27|-|once
TGTGCCAGCAGTTTGTATTCCAGCGATGAGCAGTTCTTC
CASSLYSSDEQFF
>TRBJ2-3|TRBV7-9|-|-
TGTGCCAGCAGCTTAGGAGGGGGACGTAGCACAGATACGCAGTATTTT
CASSLGGGRSTDTQYF
>TRBJ1-1|TRBV14|-|once
TGTGCCAGCACCCCACTCAAGGGGAAGTCCCCTCTATACGCTGAAGCTTTCTTT
CASTPLKGKSPLYAEAFF
>TRBJ1-1|TRBV2|-|-
TGTGCCAGCAGAGGGGATGGAGCGGCTTTCTTT
CASRGDGAAFF
>TRBJ2-7|TRBV27|TRBD1|-
TGTGCCAGCAGCCGCGCGACAGGGGGATGGAACGAGCAGTACTTC
CASSRATGGWNEQYF
>TRBJ2-7|TRBV19|-|-
TGTGCCAGTCGGAACATGGCTACGTCGGAGCAGTACTTC
CASRNMATSEQYF
>TRBJ1-1|TRBV6-5|TRBD1|-
TGTGCCAGCAGCCGGCTAGGACAGGGCAACACTGAAGCTTTCTTT
CASSRLGQGNTEAFF
>TRBJ2-2|TRBV18|-|-
TGTGCCAGCTCGCGGAGGGCTACTAACACCGGGGAGCTGTTTTTT
CASSRRATNTGELFF
>TRBJ2-5|TRBV23-1|TRBD2|-
TGCGCCAGCAGTCACCCTCCCCCTAGCGGGCGGCAGTACTTC
CASSHPPPSGRQYF
>TRBJ1-2|TRBV4-2|-|few
TGTGCCAGCAGCGATAACTATGGCTACACCTTC
CASSDNYGYTF
>TRBJ2-7|TRBV11-3|-|-
TGTGCCAGCAGCCAAACCTGGGGAGGGGACACAAACTCCTACGAGCAGTACTTC
CASSQTWGGDTNSYEQYF
>TRBJ1-4|TRBV19|TRBD1|-
TGTGCCAGTAGTATGGGACAGACATCTGAAAAACTGTTTTTT
CASSMGQTSEKLFF
>TRBJ2-4|TRBV6-1|TRBD1|few
TGTGCCAGCAGCCAGGGGGTAGCCAAAAACATTCAGTACTTC
CASSQGVAKNIQYF
>TRBJ1-1|TRBV9|-|-
TGTGCCAGCAGCGCTACCGCGGGACTGATGAACACTGAAGCTTTCTTT
CASSATAGLMNTEAFF
>TRBJ2-4|TRBV19|-|-
TGTGCCAGTAGCCTCGGGCAACAGCTGGCCAAAAACATTCAGTACTTC
CASSLGQQLAKNIQYF
>TRBJ1-5|TRBV28|-|-
TGTGCCAGCAGTTTTTGGGGGGCGATGGGCCAGCCCCAGCATTTT
CASSFWGAMGQPQHF
>TRBJ1-3|TRBV7-2|-|-
TGTGCCAGCAGCTTAGACATAGCAAGTGGGAACACCATATATTTT
CASSLDIASGNTIYF
>TRBJ1-4|TRBV10-3|TRBD1|-
TGTGCCACCAGGGCTGGGACAGCTAATGAAAAACTGTTTTTT
CATRAGTANEKLFF
>TRBJ1-2|TRBV6-5|-|-
TGTGCCAGCAGTTACTCCCCGGGGTTGTATGGCTACACCTTC
CASSYSPGLYGYTF
>TRBJ2-3|TRBV11-2|-|-
TGTGCCAGCAGCGGCGGGATTAATACGCAGTATTTT
CASSGGINTQYF
>TRBJ2-7|TRBV9|-|-
TGTGCCAGCAGCGTAGGGGTGACATATACCTACGAGCAGTACTTC
CASSVGVTYTYEQYF
>TRBJ1-1|TRBV28|-|-
TGTGCCAGCAGTTTCGGGGTGGGTGAAGCTTTCTTT
CASSFGVGEAFF
>TRBJ2-7|TRBV6-1|TRBD1|-
TGTGCCAGCACCTGGGACAGAATATTTAACGAGCAGTACTTC
CASTWDRIFNEQYF
>TRBJ2-1|TRBV11-2|-|-
TGTGCCAGCAGCTCCATCCAGGGGCTCAATGAGCAGTTCTTC
CASSSIQGLNEQFF
>TRBJ2-7|TRBV7-2|-|-
TGTGCCAGCAAGCTAGGGAGCGACCGACGGAATGAGCAGTACTTC
CASKLGSDRRNEQYF
>TRBJ2-1|TRBV7-9|-|once
TGTGCCAGCAGCCCCGGACGGTATGAGCAGTTCTTC
CASSPGRYEQFF
>TRBJ2-3|TRBV10-3|TRBD2|-
TGTGCCATCACCCAAAGCCCCAGCGGGGGCACAGATACGCAGTATTTT
CAITQSPSGGTDTQYF
>TRBJ2-7|TRBV18|-|-
TGTGCCAGCTCACCCCGCACCGGGTCCTCCTACGAGCAGTACTTC
CASSPRTGSSYEQYF
>TRBJ1-5|TRBV27|-|many
TGTGCCAGCAGTTTATCGGCGAATCAGCCCCAGCATTTT
CASSLSANQPQHF
>TRBJ1-2|TRBV5-1|TRBD1|-
TGCGCCAGCAGCAGCGGACAGGTTGCTAACTATGGCTACACCTTC
CASSSGQVANYGYTF
>TRBJ2-7|TRBV5-1|-|-
TGCGCCAGCAGTGGTACAGGGTCCTACGAGCAGTACTTC
CASSGTGSYEQYF
>TRBJ1-6|TRBV5-1|TRBD1|-
TGCGCCAGCAGCAGGATACCGGGACAGCTTAATTCACCCCTCCACTTT
CASSRIPGQLNSPLHF
>TRBJ2-2|TRBV6-6|TRBD2|few
TGTGCCAGCAGCTCCGGGACTAGCAACACCGGGGAGCTGTTTTTT
CASSSGTSNTGELFF
>TRBJ2-3|TRBV5-1|TRBD2|-
TGCGCCAGCAGCTTCCGCGGGAGGAACACAGATACGCAGTATTTT
CASSFRGRNTDTQYF
>TRBJ2-7|TRBV5-1|-|-
TGCGCCAGCAGCTACGTCGAGCCGGGGCCTGCCTACGAGCAGTACTTC
CASSYVEPGPAYEQYF